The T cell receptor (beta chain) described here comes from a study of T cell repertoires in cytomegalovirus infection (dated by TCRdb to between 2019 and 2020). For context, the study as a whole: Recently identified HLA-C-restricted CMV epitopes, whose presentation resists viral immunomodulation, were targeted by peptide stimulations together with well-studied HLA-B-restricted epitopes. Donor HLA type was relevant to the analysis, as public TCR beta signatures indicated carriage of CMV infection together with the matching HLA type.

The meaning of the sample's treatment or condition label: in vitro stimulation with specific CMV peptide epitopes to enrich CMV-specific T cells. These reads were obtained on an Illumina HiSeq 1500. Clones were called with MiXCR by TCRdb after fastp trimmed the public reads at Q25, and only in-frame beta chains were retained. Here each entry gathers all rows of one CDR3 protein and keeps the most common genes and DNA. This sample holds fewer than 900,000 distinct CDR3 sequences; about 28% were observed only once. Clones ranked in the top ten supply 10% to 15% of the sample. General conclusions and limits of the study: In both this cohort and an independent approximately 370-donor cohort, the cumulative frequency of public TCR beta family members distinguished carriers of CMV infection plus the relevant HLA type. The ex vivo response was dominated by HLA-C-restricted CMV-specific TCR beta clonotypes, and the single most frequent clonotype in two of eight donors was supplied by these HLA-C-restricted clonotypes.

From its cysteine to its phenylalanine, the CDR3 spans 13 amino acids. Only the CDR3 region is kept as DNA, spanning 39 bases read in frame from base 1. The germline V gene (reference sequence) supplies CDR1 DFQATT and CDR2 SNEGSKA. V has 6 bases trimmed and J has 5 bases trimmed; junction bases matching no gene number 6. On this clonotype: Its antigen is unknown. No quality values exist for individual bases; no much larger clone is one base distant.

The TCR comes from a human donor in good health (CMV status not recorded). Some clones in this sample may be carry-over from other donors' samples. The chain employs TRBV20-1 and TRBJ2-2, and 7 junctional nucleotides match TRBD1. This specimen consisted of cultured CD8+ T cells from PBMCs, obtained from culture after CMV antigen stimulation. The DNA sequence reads TGCAGTGCCCACAGGGGTGAGACCGGGGAGCTGTTTTTT. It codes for CSAHRGETGELFF.